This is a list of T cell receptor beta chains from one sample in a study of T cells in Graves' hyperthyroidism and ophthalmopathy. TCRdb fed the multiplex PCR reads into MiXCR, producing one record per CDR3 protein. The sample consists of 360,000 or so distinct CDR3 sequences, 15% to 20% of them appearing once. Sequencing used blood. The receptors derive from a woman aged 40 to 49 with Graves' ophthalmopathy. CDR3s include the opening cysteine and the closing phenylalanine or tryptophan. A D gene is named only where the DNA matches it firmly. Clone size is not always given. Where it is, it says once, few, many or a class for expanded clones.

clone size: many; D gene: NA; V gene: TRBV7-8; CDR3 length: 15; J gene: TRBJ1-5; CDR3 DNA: TGTGCCAGCAGCTTACAGACAGAGAACAATCAGCCCCAGCATTTT; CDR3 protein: CASSLQTENNQPQHF
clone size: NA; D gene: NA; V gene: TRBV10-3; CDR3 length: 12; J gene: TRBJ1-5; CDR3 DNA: TGTGCCACCCGGGAGGCCGGACAGCCCCAGCATTTT; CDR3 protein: CATREAGQPQHF
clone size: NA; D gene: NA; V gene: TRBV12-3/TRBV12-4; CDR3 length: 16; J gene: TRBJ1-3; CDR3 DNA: TGTGCCAGCAGCTGGGACAAACCAAGAACGGGAAACACCATATATTTT; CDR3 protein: CASSWDKPRTGNTIYF
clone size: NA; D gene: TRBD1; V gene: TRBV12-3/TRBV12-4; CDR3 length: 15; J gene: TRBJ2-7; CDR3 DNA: TGTGCCAGCAGTCTGCGACAGGGGGCGTCCAACGAGCAGTACTTC; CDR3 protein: CASSLRQGASNEQYF
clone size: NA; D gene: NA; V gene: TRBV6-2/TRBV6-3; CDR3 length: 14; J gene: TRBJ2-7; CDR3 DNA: TGTGCCAGCAGTTATATACGACAGAACTACGAGCAGTCCTTC; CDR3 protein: CASSYIRQNYEQSF
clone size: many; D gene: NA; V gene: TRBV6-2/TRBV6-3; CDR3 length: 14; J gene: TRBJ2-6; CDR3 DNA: TGTGCCAGCAGTTACGTGACTGGGGCCAACGTCCTGACTTTC; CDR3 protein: CASSYVTGANVLTF
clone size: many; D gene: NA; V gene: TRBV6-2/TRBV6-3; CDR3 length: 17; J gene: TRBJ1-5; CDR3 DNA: TGTGCCAGCAGTTACTGGTTGCAGGGACGGGGCCTTCAGCCCCAGCATTTT; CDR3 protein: CASSYWLQGRGLQPQHF
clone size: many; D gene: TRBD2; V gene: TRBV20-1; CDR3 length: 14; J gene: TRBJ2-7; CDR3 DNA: TGCAGTGCCAATCAGGCGGTCGGACTAGCCGAGCAGTACTTC; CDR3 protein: CSANQAVGLAEQYF
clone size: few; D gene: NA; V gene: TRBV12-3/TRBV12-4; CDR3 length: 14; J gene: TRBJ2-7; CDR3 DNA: TGTGCCAGCAACCGGGGCCGCAGCTCCTACGAGCAGTACTTC; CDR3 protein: CASNRGRSSYEQYF
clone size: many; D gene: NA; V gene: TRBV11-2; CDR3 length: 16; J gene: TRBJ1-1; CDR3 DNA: TGTGCCAGCAGCTTAGGCGGAGACGGGAAGAACACTGAAGCTTTCTTT; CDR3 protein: CASSLGGDGKNTEAFF
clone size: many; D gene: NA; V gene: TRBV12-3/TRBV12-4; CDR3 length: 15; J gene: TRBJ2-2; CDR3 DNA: TGTGCTTCAAGTGGGGGCGGGAGGAACACCGGGGAGCTGTTTTTT; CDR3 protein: CASSGGGRNTGELFF
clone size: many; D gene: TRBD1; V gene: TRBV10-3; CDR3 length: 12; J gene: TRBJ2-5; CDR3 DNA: TGTGCCACCGGGACAGGGCCAGAGACCCAGTACTTC; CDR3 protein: CATGTGPETQYF
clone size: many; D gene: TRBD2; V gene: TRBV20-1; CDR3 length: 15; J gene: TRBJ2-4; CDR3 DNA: TGCAGTGCTGGAGGACTAGCGGACGCCAAAAACATTCAGTACTTC; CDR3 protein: CSAGGLADAKNIQYF
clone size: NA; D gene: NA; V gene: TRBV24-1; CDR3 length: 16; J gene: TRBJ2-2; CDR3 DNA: TGTGCCACCAGTGATTGGGGGGGCCGGAACACCGGGGAGCTGTTTTTT; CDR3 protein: CATSDWGGRNTGELFF
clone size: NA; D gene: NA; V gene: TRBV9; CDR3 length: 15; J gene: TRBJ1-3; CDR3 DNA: TGTGCCAGCAGCGTAGAAACGGGTTCTGGAAACACCATATATTTT; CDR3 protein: CASSVETGSGNTIYF
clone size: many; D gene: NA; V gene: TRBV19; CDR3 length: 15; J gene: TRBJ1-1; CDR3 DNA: TGTGCCAGTCGTGGAGGGGTGTTGGTGAACACTGAAGCTTTCTTT; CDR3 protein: CASRGGVLVNTEAFF
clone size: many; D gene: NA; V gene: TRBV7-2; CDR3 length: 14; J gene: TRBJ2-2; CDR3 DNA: TGTGCCAGCAGCTCCGACTACGAAACCGGGGAGCTGTTTTTT; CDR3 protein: CASSSDYETGELFF
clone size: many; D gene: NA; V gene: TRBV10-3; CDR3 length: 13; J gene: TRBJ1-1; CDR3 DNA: TGTGCCATCAGTGAGTCCACAGGGACTGAAGCTTTCTTT; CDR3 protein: CAISESTGTEAFF
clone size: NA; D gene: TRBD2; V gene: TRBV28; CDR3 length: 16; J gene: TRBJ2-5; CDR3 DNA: TGTGCCAGCAGCCCCAGACTAGCGGGAAGCCAAGAGACCCAGTACTTC; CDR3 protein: CASSPRLAGSQETQYF
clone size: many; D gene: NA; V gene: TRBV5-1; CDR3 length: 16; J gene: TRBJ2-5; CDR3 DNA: TGCGCCAGCAGCTTGGGAGGGTGGCGGAACCAAGAGACCCAGTACTTC; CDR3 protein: CASSLGGWRNQETQYF
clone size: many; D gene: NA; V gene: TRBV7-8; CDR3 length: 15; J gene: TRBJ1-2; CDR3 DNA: TGTGCCAGCAGCTTACAACGGGATGCTAACTATGGCTACACCTTC; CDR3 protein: CASSLQRDANYGYTF
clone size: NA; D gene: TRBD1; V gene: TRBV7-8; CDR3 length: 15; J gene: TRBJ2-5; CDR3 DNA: TGTGCCAGCAGCTTCTCGGACAGGGGACAAGAGACCCAGTACTTC; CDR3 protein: CASSFSDRGQETQYF
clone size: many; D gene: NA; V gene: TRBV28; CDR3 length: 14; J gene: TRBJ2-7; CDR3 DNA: TGTGCCAGCAGTATTACAGGGAGCTCCTACGAGCAGTACTTC; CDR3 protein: CASSITGSSYEQYF
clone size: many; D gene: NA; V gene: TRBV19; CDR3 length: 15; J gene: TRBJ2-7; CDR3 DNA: TGTGCCAGTAGTATAGGGCGGGACATCTTCAGCGAGCAGTACTTC; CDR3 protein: CASSIGRDIFSEQYF
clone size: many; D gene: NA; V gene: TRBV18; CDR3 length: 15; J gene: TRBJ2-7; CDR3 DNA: TGTGCCAGCTCACCATATTCCAGCCTTTCCTACGAGCAGTACTTC; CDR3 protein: CASSPYSSLSYEQYF
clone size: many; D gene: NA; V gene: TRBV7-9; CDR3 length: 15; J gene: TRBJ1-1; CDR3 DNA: NA; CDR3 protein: CASILGQDLNTEAFF
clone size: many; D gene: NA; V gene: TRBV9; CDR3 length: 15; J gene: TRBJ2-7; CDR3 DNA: TGTGCCAGCAGCGTAGGAGGGGCCCCTACCTACGAGCAGTACTTC; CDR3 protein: CASSVGGAPTYEQYF
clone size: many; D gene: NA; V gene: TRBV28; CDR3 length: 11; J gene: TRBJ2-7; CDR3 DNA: TGTGCCAGTAGCGGACAGATAGGGCAGTACTTC; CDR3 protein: CASSGQIGQYF
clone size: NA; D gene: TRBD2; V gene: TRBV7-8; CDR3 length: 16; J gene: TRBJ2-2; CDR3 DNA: TGTGCCAGCAGCTTCCTGACTAGCGGAAACACCGGGGAGCTGTTTTTT; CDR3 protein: CASSFLTSGNTGELFF
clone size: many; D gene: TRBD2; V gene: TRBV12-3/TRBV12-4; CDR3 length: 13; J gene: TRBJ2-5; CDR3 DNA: TGTGCCAGCAGTTTGAAACTAGCGTCGACCCAGTACTTC; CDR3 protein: CASSLKLASTQYF
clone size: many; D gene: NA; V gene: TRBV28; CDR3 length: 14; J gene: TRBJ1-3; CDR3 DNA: TGTGCCAGCAGTTTATGGCAGTCTGGAAACACCATATATTTT; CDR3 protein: CASSLWQSGNTIYF
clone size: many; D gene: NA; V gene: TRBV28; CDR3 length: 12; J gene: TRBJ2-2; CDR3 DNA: TGTGCCAGCAGTTCGGTTACCGGGGAGCTGTTTTTT; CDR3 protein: CASSSVTGELFF
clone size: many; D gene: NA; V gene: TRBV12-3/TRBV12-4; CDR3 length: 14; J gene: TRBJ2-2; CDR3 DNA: TGTGCCAGCAGTTCCTCCACTAGCACCGGGGAGCTGTTTTTT; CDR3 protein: CASSSSTSTGELFF
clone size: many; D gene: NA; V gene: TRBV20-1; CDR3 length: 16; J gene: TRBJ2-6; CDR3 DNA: TGCAGTGCCCTGGTTTCTCGGATCTCTGGGGCCAACGTCCTGACTTTC; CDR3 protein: CSALVSRISGANVLTF
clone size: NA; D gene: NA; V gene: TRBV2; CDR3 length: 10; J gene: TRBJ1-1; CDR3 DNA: TGTGTCAGCATGGGGACTGAAGCTTACTTT; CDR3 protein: CVSMGTEAYF
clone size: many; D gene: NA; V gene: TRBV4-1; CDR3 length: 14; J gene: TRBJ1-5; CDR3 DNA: TGCGCCAGCAGCCAAGTGGTGGGGCGGCAGCCCCAGCATTTT; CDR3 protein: CASSQVVGRQPQHF
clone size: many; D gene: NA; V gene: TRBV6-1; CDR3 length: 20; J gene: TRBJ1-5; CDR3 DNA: TGTGCCAGCAGTGAAGGAAGGGGGAGAGCACTACTCCTTAGCAATCAGCCCCAGCATTTT; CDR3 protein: CASSEGRGRALLLSNQPQHF
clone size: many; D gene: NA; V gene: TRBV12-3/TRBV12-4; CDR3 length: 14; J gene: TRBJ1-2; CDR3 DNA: TGTGCCAGCAGTTATGGGGGGGACGGCTATGGCTACACCTTC; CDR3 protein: CASSYGGDGYGYTF
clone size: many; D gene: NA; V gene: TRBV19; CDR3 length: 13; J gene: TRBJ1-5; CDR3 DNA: TGTGCCAGTGGACGGACAGAAAATCAGCCCCAGCATTTT; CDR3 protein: CASGRTENQPQHF
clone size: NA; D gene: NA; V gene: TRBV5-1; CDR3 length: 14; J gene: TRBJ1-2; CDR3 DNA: TGCGCCAGCAGCTTGGTCGCGGTGGTCAATGGCTACAGCTTC; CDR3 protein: CASSLVAVVNGYSF
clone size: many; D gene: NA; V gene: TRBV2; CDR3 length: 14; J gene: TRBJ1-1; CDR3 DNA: TGTGCCAGCATAAAAGGTCGGGGGCTGGCTGAAGCTTTCTTT; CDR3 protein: CASIKGRGLAEAFF
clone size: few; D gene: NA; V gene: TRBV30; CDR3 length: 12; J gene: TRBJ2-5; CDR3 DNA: TGTGCCTGGAGTGGAGGGGGAAAGACCCAGTACTTC; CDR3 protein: CAWSGGGKTQYF
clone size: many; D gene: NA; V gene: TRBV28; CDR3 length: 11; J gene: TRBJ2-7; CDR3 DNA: TGTGCCAGCAGTTTATATAGGGAGCAGTACTTC; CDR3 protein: CASSLYREQYF
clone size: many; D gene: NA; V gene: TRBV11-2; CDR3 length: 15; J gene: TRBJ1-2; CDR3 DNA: TGTGCCAGCAGCCCGCTCACAAAGGAGGGCTATGGCTACACCTTC; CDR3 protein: CASSPLTKEGYGYTF
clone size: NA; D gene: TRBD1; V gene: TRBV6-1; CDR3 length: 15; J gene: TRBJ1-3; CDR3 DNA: TGTGCCAGCAGCCTATCACAGGGGACTGGAAACACCATATATTTT; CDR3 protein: CASSLSQGTGNTIYF
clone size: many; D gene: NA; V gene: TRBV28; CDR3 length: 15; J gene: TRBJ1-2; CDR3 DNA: TGTGCCAGCAGTGCAACGGGACGGGATTATTATGGCTACACCTTC; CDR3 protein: CASSATGRDYYGYTF
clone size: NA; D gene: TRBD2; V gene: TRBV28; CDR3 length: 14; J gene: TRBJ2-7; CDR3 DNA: TGTGCCAGCAGTAACCTAGCGGGAGTTCTGGAGCAGTACTTC; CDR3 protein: CASSNLAGVLEQYF
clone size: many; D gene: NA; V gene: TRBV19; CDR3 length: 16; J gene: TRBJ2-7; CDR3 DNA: TGTGCCAGTAGCATGCCATTAGCGGACAGCTCCTACGAGCAGTACTTC; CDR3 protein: CASSMPLADSSYEQYF
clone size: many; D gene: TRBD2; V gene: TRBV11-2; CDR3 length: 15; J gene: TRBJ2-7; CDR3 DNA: TGTGCCAGCAGCTTGGGGACTAGCGGGATGTACGAGCAGTACTTC; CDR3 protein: CASSLGTSGMYEQYF
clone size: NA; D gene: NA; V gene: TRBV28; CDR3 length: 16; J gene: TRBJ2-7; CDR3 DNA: TGTGCCAGCAGTTTGCCACAGCGGCTTAGCTCCTACGAGCAGTACTTC; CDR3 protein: CASSLPQRLSSYEQYF
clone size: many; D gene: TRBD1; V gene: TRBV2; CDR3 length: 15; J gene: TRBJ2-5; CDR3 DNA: TGTGCCAGCAGAGATCGGACAGGCACCCAAGAGACCCAGTACTTC; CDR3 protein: CASRDRTGTQETQYF
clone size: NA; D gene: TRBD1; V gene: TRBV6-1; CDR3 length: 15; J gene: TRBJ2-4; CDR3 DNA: TGTGCCAGCAGGGGACAGGGGGTAGCCAAAAACATTCAGTACTTC; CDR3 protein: CASRGQGVAKNIQYF
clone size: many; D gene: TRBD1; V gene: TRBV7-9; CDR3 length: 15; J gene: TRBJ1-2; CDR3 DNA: TGTGCCAGCAGGCCCGGTCCTGGGACAGGGGAAGGCTACACCTTC; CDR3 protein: CASRPGPGTGEGYTF